This T cell receptor beta chain originates from a study of high-grade serous ovarian cancer treatment subgroups. Study-level information: On average, approximately 14,000 reads and several thousand unique TCR beta rearrangements were obtained per sample.

In germline, CDR1 is MDHEN, CDR2 SYDVKM. V lost 0 bases to trimming and J lost 6 bases, with 8 bases between them. The CDR3 is made up of 14 amino acids. In this sample, this clone turned up once. Its antigen is currently unknown. Assay: immunoSEQ multiplex PCR; the TCRdb copy retains only in-frame clones and omits some. The sample has roughly 9,800 clones, more than 65% seen once; the top ten hold roughly 3.7%. Tumor samples were taken before definitive surgery or chemotherapy. General observations from the study: TCR relatedness rose with neoantigen level and trended with mutation load.

The V gene is TRBV28, the J gene TRBJ2-2; D not certain. Input material: tumor tissue. The receptor's source is a human donor with high-grade serous ovarian cancer. CDR3 in DNA: TGTGCCAGCAGTTTATGGACCGGACCCGGGGAGCTGTTTTTT. Encoded protein: CASSLWTGPGELFF.